The 23 T cell receptor beta chains below all came from one sample that was sequenced in a study of identifying expanded T cells in peripheral blood. Some clones are missing from TCRdb's copy, which holds only in-frame ones; the method was immunoSEQ multiplex PCR. The sample has around 90,000 clones; approximately 90% are singletons. Source material: blood. The receptors originated from a person aged 18 to 70 in good health.

The chain joins TRBV19 to TRBJ1-1, with TRBD1 identical over 7 bases. Germline values: CDR1 LNHDA, CDR2 SQIVND (reference sequence). This CDR3 contains 13 residues. V shed 7 bases and J 0 bases; nucleotides not matched to a gene: 2. The CDR3 DNA reads TGTGCCAGTATGGACAGGATGAACACTGAAGCTTTCTTT. Its protein product is CASMDRMNTEAFF.

This chain's CDR3 is CASSPRTTGGGNEQFF. The CDR3 nucleotides are TGCGCCAGCAGCCCTCGAACGACAGGGGGAGGGAATGAGCAGTTCTTC. The chain links TRBV4-1 to TRBJ2-1; 9 nucleotides align to TRBD1. Germline V gene data show CDR1 as MGHRA and CDR2 as YSYEKL. The CDR3 extends over 16 amino acids. Trimming removed 4 bases from V and 7 bases from J; junction bases left unmatched: 11.

The rearrangement links TRBV11-2 to TRBJ2-7; either TRBD1 or TRBD2 may supply D (5 bases each). V was cut by 5 bases and J by 3 bases, with 17 bases left in between. The germline V gene encodes CDR1 SGHAT and CDR2 FQNNGV. This CDR3 spans 15 amino acids. CDR3 region: CASSAGTAPHYEQYF. The CDR3 bases are TGTGCCAGCAGCGCAGGGACGGCGCCGCACTACGAGCAGTACTTC.

CDR3 nucleotides: TGTGCCAGCAGAGGAGGGACGGCGAACACCGGGGAGCTGTTTTTT. Its protein is CASRGGTANTGELFF. This chain links TRBV2 with TRBJ2-2; perhaps TRBD2 as D (6 bases). The CDR3 length is 15 residues. Germline V lookup: CDR1 SNHLY, CDR2 FYNNEI. V lost 6 bases and J 0 bases, leaving 11 bases between the germline ends.

The chain employs TRBV6-4 and TRBJ2-2; 7 nucleotides agree with TRBD1. The CDR3 is 14 residues long. CDR1 is MRHNA, CDR2 SNTAGT, per germline. J was trimmed by 3 bases and V by 4 bases; bases with no gene match: 2. CDR3 sequence reads: CASSGQGDTGELFF. The CDR3 DNA reads TGTGCCAGCAGTGGACAGGGCGACACCGGGGAGCTGTTTTTT.

This sequence joins TRBV11-2 and TRBJ2-3, with 11 bases identical to TRBD1. CDR3 length: 17 amino acids. The ends lost 5 bases at V and 1 base at J; junction bases unmatched: 8. Per germline, CDR1 SGHAT and CDR2 FQNNGV. CDR3 nucleotides: TGTGCCAGCAGCCCCAGACGGGGACAGGGGGGCACAGATACGCAGTATTTT. As protein: CASSPRRGQGGTDTQYF.

This sequence joins TRBV10-3 and TRBJ2-3; 8 nucleotides match TRBD2. CDR3 length: 19 amino acids. Germline V CDR1 and CDR2: ENHRY, SYGVKD. Trimming took 2 bases from V and 1 from J; bases not matched to a gene: 14. The CDR3 is CAISEDAVGREEGTDTQYF. The CDR3 DNA follows: TGTGCCATCAGTGAGGATGCGGTTGGGCGGGAGGAAGGCACAGATACGCAGTATTTT.

DNA of the CDR3: TGTGCCATCAGTGGAGTGGGTGGTGAAGCTTTCTTT. This codes for CAISGVGGEAFF. J is TRBJ1-1 and V is TRBV10-3; D gene uncertain. Trimming removed 4 bases from V and 7 bases from J, with 10 bases in between. Germline loops: CDR1 ENHRY, CDR2 SYGVKD. This CDR3 has 12 residues.

The chain uses TRBV25-1 and TRBJ1-2, with D possibly TRBD1 on 5 matching bases. This CDR3 region has 17 residues. Per germline, CDR1 MGHDK and CDR2 SYGVNS. Trimming removed 4 bases at V and 4 bases at J, with 22 bases between. CDR3 protein: CASSGDLDGGRLYGYTF. The DNA of the CDR3 is TGTGCCAGCAGTGGAGACTTGGACGGGGGAAGACTCTATGGCTACACCTTC.

The chain combines TRBV19 with TRBJ1-2; 9 positions agree with TRBD1. Per the germline V gene, CDR1 is LNHDA and CDR2 is SQIVND (reference sequence). The V and J ends lost 4 bases and 2 bases, in that order; junction bases with no gene match: 5. The CDR3 loop spans 15 amino acids. CDR3 region: CASSTGTGGNYGYTF. The CDR3 nucleotides read TGTGCCAGTAGTACCGGCACAGGGGGCAACTATGGCTACACCTTC.

The chain recombines TRBV11-3 with TRBJ2-3; 9 nucleotides agree with TRBD2. Trimming at V came to 0 bases and at J to 4 bases, leaving 2 bases not matched to a gene. Germline V gene data show CDR1 as SGHNT and CDR2 as YENEEA. The CDR3 has 15 amino acids. In nucleotides, the CDR3 is TGTGCCAGCAGCTTAGACGGCGGGGGGGCAGATACGCAGTATTTT. This codes for CASSLDGGGADTQYF.

In this sample, this clone turned up once. The chain couples TRBV7-9 to TRBJ2-7; no reliable D call. V gave up 3 bases and J gave up 5 bases, with 5 bases separating them. The germline gives CDR1 SEHNR, CDR2 FQNEAQ (reference sequence). The CDR3 is 11 amino acids. In DNA form, the CDR3 reads TGTGCCAGCAGCTTTCCCGACGAGCAGTACTTC. It translates to CASSFPDEQYF. Looking up the rest from reference TRBV7-9 and TRBJ2-7 gives the full variable domain: DTGVSQNPRHKITKRGQNVTFRCDPISEHNRLYWYRQTLGQGPEFLTYFQNEAQLEKSRLLSDRFSAERPKGSFSTLEIQRTEQGDSAMYLCASSFPDEQYFGPGTRLTVT.

V gene TRBV7-2 combines with J gene TRBJ2-1, with D possibly matching TRBD2 (5 bases). The V end lost 2 bases, the J end lost 3 bases, and 8 bases lay between the germline ends. Germline V gives CDR1 SGHTA, CDR2 FQGNSA. The CDR3 runs 14 residues. CDR3 nucleotide sequence: TGTGCCAGCAGCTTATACGGGATCTACAATGAGCAGTTCTTC. Protein: CASSLYGIYNEQFF.

The chain combines TRBV7-3 with TRBJ2-5, with 10 bases matching TRBD2. This CDR3 region has 15 residues. The V gene end was trimmed by 5 bases and the J gene end by 2 bases; junction bases not matched to a gene: 5. The V gene's germline CDR1 is SGHTA and CDR2 FQGTGA. CDR3 region: CASSLLAGAQETQYF. CDR3 bases: TGTGCCAGCAGCCTCCTAGCGGGGGCACAAGAGACCCAGTACTTC.

V and J are TRBV5-4 and TRBJ2-7; no clear D gene. V was cut by 0 bases and J by 2 bases, with 9 bases left in between. CDR1 and CDR2 from the germline V gene are SGHNT and YYREEE (reference sequence). CDR3 length: 14 residues. The DNA of the CDR3 is TGTGCCAGCAGCTTGGGTGGGTTCCCCTACGAGCAGTACTTC. Amino acids: CASSLGGFPYEQYF.

This sequence joins TRBV28 and TRBJ1-1; TRBD1 agrees at 8 bases. J lost 11 bases, V lost 3 bases, and 11 bases had no gene match. Germline V gives CDR1 MDHEN, CDR2 SYDVKM. The CDR3 has 14 residues. Written as DNA, the CDR3 is TGTGCCAGCAGTTTCCCGAGCGGGACAGGAGAGGCTTTCTTT. It codes for CASSFPSGTGEAFF.

This clone has only one observation. The J gene is TRBJ2-3, the V gene TRBV5-6, with D tentatively TRBD1 or TRBD2 (7 bases each). V lost 4 bases to trimming and J lost 2 bases, with 17 bases between them. The CDR3 runs 16 residues. From germline, CDR1 is SGHDT and CDR2 YYEEEE. CDR3 amino acids: CASSLRGGSYTDTQYF. In DNA form, the CDR3 reads TGTGCCAGCAGCCTCAGGGGGGGCTCGTACACAGATACGCAGTATTTT.

This chain uses TRBV7-9 with TRBJ2-5; tentative D call: TRBD1 (5 bases). V was clipped by 2 bases and J by 2 bases, with 12 bases between them. This CDR3 is built from 15 residues. Germline-derived CDR1 and CDR2 are SEHNR and FQNEAQ (reference sequence). CDR3 sequence (DNA): TGTGCCAGCAGCTTATTAGGTGACAGTCAAGAGACCCAGTACTTC. Encoded protein: CASSLLGDSQETQYF.

The chain couples TRBV5-4 to TRBJ2-3; TRBD2 agrees at 13 bases. V lost 0 bases and J lost 1; bases outside the gene matches: 5. The V gene's germline CDR1 is SGHNT and CDR2 YYREEE (reference sequence). The CDR3 has 18 amino acids. CDR3 coding DNA: TGTGCCAGCAGCTTGGGGACTAGCGGGAGAACGGGCACAGATACGCAGTATTTT. The encoded protein is CASSLGTSGRTGTDTQYF.

This chain links TRBV11-2 with TRBJ2-2; possibly TRBD2 for D (5 bases). The length of the CDR3 is 15 residues. V was shortened by 4 bases and J by 3 bases, with 12 bases between the two germline ends. CDR1 is SGHAT and CDR2 is FQNNGV in the germline V gene. CDR3 protein: CASSSRGSDTGELFF. The CDR3 nucleotides are TGTGCCAGCAGCTCCCGGGGATCGGACACCGGGGAGCTGTTTTTT.

The gene calls are TRBV28 and TRBJ2-3; D remains unclear. The CDR3 has 16 residues. Trimming took 2 bases from V and 2 from J, leaving 14 bases between them. CDR1 and CDR2 (germline): MDHEN, SYDVKM. CDR3: CASSLGDWKHTDTQYF. The CDR3 bases are TGTGCCAGCAGTTTAGGGGATTGGAAGCACACAGATACGCAGTATTTT.

The sample holds a few counts of this clone. The J gene is TRBJ1-1, the V gene TRBV6-1; D gene ambiguous. This CDR3 has 14 residues. V lost 2 bases to trimming and J lost 2 bases, with 9 bases between them. Germline CDR1 reads MNHNS; CDR2 reads SASEGT. CDR3 sequence reads: CASSETAGNTEAFF. DNA of the CDR3: TGTGCCAGCAGTGAAACTGCCGGAAACACTGAAGCTTTCTTT.

For this clone: The germline gene is not matched at one end of the junction; a read error may be the cause. The rearrangement joins TRBV6-1 to TRBJ2-3; no clear D. The germline gives CDR1 MNHNS, CDR2 SASEGT. This CDR3 region has 12 residues. CDR3 DNA: TGTGCCAGCAGCCCTGCCTCCAACGTCCCCAATTTT. Translating gives CASSPASNVPNF.